These T cell receptor beta chains were read from a single sample in a study of blood T cells in healthy people across ages. TCRdb fed the 5' RACE reads into MiXCR, producing one record per CDR3 protein. The data hold 800,000 to 1,300,000 distinct CDR3 sequences, with roughly 24% observed a single time. The sample was also linked to a second study, of T cells of mothers and their children.

The sample taken for sequencing was blood. These receptors all stem from a girl aged 2-9 years in good health. CDR3s include the opening cysteine and the closing phenylalanine or tryptophan. Each record gives: J gene, clone size, D gene, V gene, CDR3 DNA, CDR3 protein. The D gene is left open where the match is weak. Some rows have no size entry. The others give once, few or many, or a class for an expanded clone.

TRBJ2-3,few,TRBD1,TRBV9,TGTGCCAGCAGCGTAGAAGCGACAGGGGGCACAGATACGCAGTATTTT,CASSVEATGGTDTQYF
TRBJ2-5,.,.,TRBV27,TGTGCCAGCAGTTTCTGGAACCAAGAGACCCAGTACTTC,CASSFWNQETQYF
TRBJ2-3,.,.,TRBV6-1,TGTGCCAGCAGCCCAACCCTTATCCCACCCTCTAGCACAGATACGCAGTATTTT,CASSPTLIPPSSTDTQYF
TRBJ1-1,.,.,TRBV5-1,TGCGCCAGCAGCTCGCACACTGAAGCTTTCTTT,CASSSHTEAFF
TRBJ2-7,few,TRBD1,TRBV29-1,TGCAGCGTCCGTGGGACAGTCTCCTACGAGCAGTACTTC,CSVRGTVSYEQYF
TRBJ1-2,.,.,TRBV3-1,TGTGCCAGCAGCCTCAGCGCGGGTAACTATGGCTACACCTTC,CASSLSAGNYGYTF
TRBJ1-3,.,.,TRBV7-9,TGTGCCAGCAGCCCTCAAGGCGGGGCTGGAAACACCATATATTTT,CASSPQGGAGNTIYF
TRBJ2-7,.,.,TRBV18,TGTGCCACCCGGATGGAGGGAGACAACGAGCAGTACTTC,CATRMEGDNEQYF
TRBJ2-2,.,.,TRBV15,TGTGCCACCAGAGACCTAGCCGAAACGAACACCGGGGAGCTGTTTTTT,CATRDLAETNTGELFF
TRBJ2-5,few,.,TRBV7-2,TGTGCCAGCAGCTTAGTCGGCGCGACAGGAGCAAGAGAGACCCAGTACTTC,CASSLVGATGARETQYF
TRBJ2-5,.,.,TRBV28,TGTGCCAGCGGGGACCCCGGGACTCCTGCCCTAGAGACCCAGTACTTC,CASGDPGTPALETQYF
TRBJ2-7,many,TRBD2,TRBV3-1,TGTGCCAGCAGCCCCTGGGGGACTAGCGGAGATTACGAGCAGTACTTC,CASSPWGTSGDYEQYF
TRBJ2-6,.,.,TRBV12-3/TRBV12-4,TGTGCCAGCAGTCCGACTGCCTCTGGGGCCAACGTCCTGACTTTC,CASSPTASGANVLTF
TRBJ2-5,.,.,TRBV5-5,TGTGCCAGCAGCTTGTTCGAACCTGTCCAAGAGACCCAGTACTTC,CASSLFEPVQETQYF
TRBJ1-1,few,.,TRBV29-1,TGCAGCGTTGCGGGGTATCTGTCTGAAGCTTTCTTT,CSVAGYLSEAFF
TRBJ2-7,.,.,TRBV28,TGTGCCAGCAGCTCTAGACAGGCCTCCTCCTACGAGCAGTACTTC,CASSSRQASSYEQYF
TRBJ2-7,.,.,TRBV4-2,TGTGCCAGCAGCCGAACCCTAACCTACGAGCAGTACTTC,CASSRTLTYEQYF
TRBJ2-1,.,TRBD1,TRBV13,TGTGCCAGCAGCTCCGAATTACCTGGGGACAGGGTTTCACACAATGAGCAGTTCTTC,CASSSELPGDRVSHNEQFF
TRBJ1-2,few,TRBD1,TRBV29-1,TGCAGCGTAGCCGGGACAGGGGTTGGGGGCTATGGCTACACCTTC,CSVAGTGVGGYGYTF
TRBJ1-1,few,TRBD1,TRBV12-3/TRBV12-4,TGTGCCAGCACCGCCTCCCAGACAGGGCCGAACACTGAAGCTTTCTTT,CASTASQTGPNTEAFF
TRBJ1-1,few,.,TRBV29-1,TGCAGCGACTCGACGGACACTGAAGCTTTCTTT,CSDSTDTEAFF
TRBJ2-2,few,.,TRBV28,TGTGCCAGCATTGGCACCACCGGGGAGCTGTTTTTT,CASIGTTGELFF
TRBJ2-7,.,.,TRBV11-2,TGTGCCAGCAGCTTATGGGCCACAGGGTTCTACGAGCAGTACTTC,CASSLWATGFYEQYF
TRBJ2-5,few,TRBD2,TRBV7-2,TGTGCCAGCAGCGCGCCGGGACTAGCGGGTCCTTGGTTAGAGACCCAGTACTTC,CASSAPGLAGPWLETQYF
TRBJ1-1,few,.,TRBV29-1,TGCAGCGTCGGACGGGCCCTCGGCACTGAAGCTTTCTTT,CSVGRALGTEAFF
TRBJ1-2,few,.,TRBV4-3,TGCGCCAGCAGCCAAGTCCCGGACAGAAATGGCTACACCTTC,CASSQVPDRNGYTF
TRBJ1-5,.,.,TRBV6-6,TGTGCCAGCAGTTACGGGGATAGCAATCAGCCCCAGCATTTT,CASSYGDSNQPQHF
TRBJ2-6,few,TRBD1,TRBV7-9,TGTGCCAGCAGCTTAGGGACAGGGGTTGGGGCCAACGTCCTGACTTTC,CASSLGTGVGANVLTF
TRBJ2-1,once,.,TRBV7-2,TGTGCCAGCAGCCGTACTAGTTGGCAGTTCTTC,CASSRTSWQFF
TRBJ2-7,few,.,TRBV10-3,TGTGCCATCAGTGGGTCGCGAAGCTCCTACGAGCAGTACTTC,CAISGSRSSYEQYF
TRBJ1-2,few,.,TRBV20-1,TGCAGTGCTTCGTCCTTAGTAAGCACTCACTATGGTTACACCTTC,CSASSLVSTHYGYTF
TRBJ2-7,few,.,TRBV20-1,TGCAGTGCTAGTAACACCTTCAGCTCCTACGAGCAGTACTTC,CSASNTFSSYEQYF
TRBJ2-5,.,TRBD1,TRBV27,TGTGCCAGCACCAAGACAGGGAAAGAGACCCAGTACTTC,CASTKTGKETQYF
TRBJ2-5,.,TRBD2,TRBV20-1,TGCAGTGCTATTTCTAGCGGGGGGGTCCAAGAGACCCAGTACTTC,CSAISSGGVQETQYF
TRBJ2-5,few,TRBD1,TRBV7-2,TGTGCCAGCAGCCTGACAGGGGGTCTTTCAGAGATCCAGTACTTC,CASSLTGGLSEIQYF
TRBJ2-5,few,.,TRBV29-1,TGCAGCGTTGGGACCCCACAGCAAGAGACCCAGTACTTC,CSVGTPQQETQYF
TRBJ2-1,few,TRBD2,TRBV15,TGTGCCACCAGCCCTAGGGACTACAACAATGAGCAGTTCTTC,CATSPRDYNNEQFF
TRBJ2-7,.,.,TRBV27,TGTGCCAGCAGTTTATATTCGGGGGTTGACTCCGAGCAGTACTTC,CASSLYSGVDSEQYF
TRBJ2-1,few,TRBD2,TRBV12-3/TRBV12-4,TGTGCCAGCAGCCCACTAGCGCCGGGAATCGACAATGAGCAGTTCTTC,CASSPLAPGIDNEQFF
TRBJ1-4,once,.,TRBV18,TGTGCCAGCTCACCAATGGGCCATGAAAAACTGTTTTTT,CASSPMGHEKLFF
TRBJ2-7,once,.,TRBV27,TGTGCCAGCCGCCCTCTCCAGTTGGGCGAGCAGTACTTC,CASRPLQLGEQYF
TRBJ2-3,few,.,TRBV20-1,TGCAGTGCTAGCCGACTAGAATCGGATTTAGATACGCAGTATTTT,CSASRLESDLDTQYF
TRBJ2-1,few,.,TRBV14,TGTGCCAGCCGCCAAGATGTCAATGAGCAGTTCTTC,CASRQDVNEQFF